This T cell receptor beta chain appears in the sequencing data of a study of T cell repertoires in cytomegalovirus infection (dated by TCRdb to the late 2010s). For the study in its entirety: Donor HLA type was relevant to the analysis, because carriage of CMV infection together with the matching HLA type was indicated by public TCR beta signatures.

Sequenced on an Illumina HiSeq 1500. The raw public data were reprocessed by TCRdb itself: fastp quality trimming at Q25, MiXCR clonotype calling, in-frame beta chains only. Each CDR3 protein gets just one entry, which takes the most common genes and DNA from the rows behind it. This sample has hundreds of thousands of distinct CDR3 sequences in its table, and around 11% of those were observed once. The ten largest clones represent about 10% of the sample. Broader findings and caveats from the paper: Cumulative frequency of public TCR beta family members discriminated carriers of CMV infection plus the relevant HLA type in this cohort and an independent approximately 370-donor cohort. The ex vivo response was dominated by HLA-C-restricted CMV-specific TCR beta clonotypes, and the single most frequent clonotype in two of eight donors was supplied by these HLA-C-restricted clonotypes.

Its CDR3 holds 18 amino acids, cysteine through phenylalanine. Only the CDR3 DNA stays, 54 bases, in frame from base 1. V lost 5 bases and J lost 2 bases; the stretch between them is 24 bases long. From the germline V gene, CDR1 is MNHEY and CDR2 is SVGAGI. This clonotype was seen ten or more times. What this receptor recognizes is not known. No clone much larger than this one lies a single base away; base qualities are absent. The sequencing input was PBMCs. This chain is built from TRBV6-5 and TRBJ1-1; D gene: possibly TRBD1, on 5 matching bases. The clonotype was recovered from a human donor in good health (CMV status not recorded). Some clones in this sample may be carry-over from other donors' samples. Here the CDR3 is given as CASSTDLGLRGSNTEAFF. The DNA reads TGTGCCAGCAGTACGGACCTGGGACTGCGGGGGTCTAACACTGAAGCTTTCTTT.